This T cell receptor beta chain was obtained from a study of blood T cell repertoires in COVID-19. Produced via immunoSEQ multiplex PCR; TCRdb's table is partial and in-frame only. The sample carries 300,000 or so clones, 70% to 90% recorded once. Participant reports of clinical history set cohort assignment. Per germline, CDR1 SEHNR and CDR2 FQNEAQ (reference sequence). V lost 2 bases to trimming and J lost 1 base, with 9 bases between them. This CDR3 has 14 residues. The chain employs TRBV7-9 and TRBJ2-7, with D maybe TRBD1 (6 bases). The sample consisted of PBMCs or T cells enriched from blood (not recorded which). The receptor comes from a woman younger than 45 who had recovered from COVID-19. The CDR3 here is CASSLSGQSYEQYF. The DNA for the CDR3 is TGTGCCAGCAGCTTAAGCGGACAGTCCTACGAGCAGTACTTC.